The T cell receptor beta chain described here comes from a study of vaccination and CD4 T cells after COVID-19. Background on the study: Typically, post-vaccine samples were obtained a median about 79 days after dose two, within a range of 14 to 241.

Described treatment: roughly 11-day PBMC culture with coronavirus spike peptide pools or control peptides (ViraFEST assay). Two million PBMCs per well were cultured with 8.5 to 10 IU/ml IL-2 and roughly 10 ug/ml peptide pools. Comments on this clonotype: What it recognizes is unknown. One end of the junction does not line up with germline, which may come from a read error.

The CDR3 length is 13 residues. Germline V gene lookup returns CDR1 DFQATT and CDR2 SNEGSKA (reference sequence). Sequenced with the Oncomine TCR Beta short-read assay was DNA taken from cultured CD4+ T cells. TCRdb re-derived calls from the PCR reads in MiXCR, one entry per CDR3 protein. Of nearly 9,000 distinct CDR3 sequences in the sample, 50% to 65% are singletons; the top ten hold 7.3%. The J gene is TRBJ1-2, the V gene TRBV20-1; 7 bases fit TRBD1. This receptor was taken from a human donor who had recovered from COVID-19. Specimen: CD4+ T cells from blood, cultured in vitro. As DNA, the CDR3 is TGCAATGCTCCATGGACAGGCCCTGATGGCTACACCTTC. Its protein is CNAPWTGPDGYTF.